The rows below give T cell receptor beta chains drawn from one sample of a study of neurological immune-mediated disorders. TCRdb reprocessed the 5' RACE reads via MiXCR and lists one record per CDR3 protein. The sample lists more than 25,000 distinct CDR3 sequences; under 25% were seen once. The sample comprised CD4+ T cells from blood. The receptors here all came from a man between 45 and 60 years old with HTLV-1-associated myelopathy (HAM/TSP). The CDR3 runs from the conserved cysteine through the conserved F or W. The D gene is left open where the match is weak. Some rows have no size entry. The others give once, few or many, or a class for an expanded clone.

CATSRGGPNTEAFF TGTGCCACCAGCAGAGGTGGACCGAACACTGAAGCTTTCTTT TRBJ1-1 many TRBV15 NA
CASRPGNSNQPQHF TGTGCCAGCAGACCAGGGAATAGCAATCAGCCCCAGCATTTT TRBJ1-5 many TRBV6-2/TRBV6-3 NA
CASTIGLTNTEAFF TGCGCCAGCACTATCGGGTTGACGAACACTGAAGCTTTCTTT TRBJ1-1 once TRBV5-1 NA
CASSLMTGANTDTQYF TGCGCCAGCAGCTTAATGACGGGGGCCAACACAGATACGCAGTATTTT TRBJ2-3 many TRBV5-1 NA
CASRIPGTEYNEQFF TGTGCCAGCAGAATTCCCGGGACAGAGTACAATGAGCAGTTCTTC TRBJ2-1 many TRBV5-5 TRBD1
CASSSEPGLAGPARTDTQYF TGCGCCAGCAGCAGCGAACCGGGACTAGCGGGACCCGCACGCACAGATACGCAGTATTTT TRBJ2-3 NA TRBV5-1 TRBD2
CSASAWTDTYEQYF TGCAGTGCTAGCGCCTGGACGGATACCTACGAGCAGTACTTC TRBJ2-7 many TRBV20-1 NA
CSAREAVTYNEQFF TGCAGTGCTAGAGAGGCGGTGACCTACAATGAGCAGTTCTTC TRBJ2-1 many TRBV20-1 NA
CASSLNKGTEAFF TGTGCCAGCAGTTTAAACAAGGGCACTGAAGCTTTCTTT TRBJ1-1 NA TRBV6-6 NA
CALQTGGNTGELFF TGTGCCCTTCAAACGGGTGGGAATACCGGGGAGCTGTTTTTT TRBJ2-2 many TRBV2 NA
CASSLGNNSPLHF TGTGCCAGCAGCTTAGGCAATAATTCACCCCTCCACTTT TRBJ1-6 NA TRBV7-9 NA
CASRRGGGDTGELFF TGTGCCAGCAGAAGGGGGGGCGGGGACACCGGGGAGCTGTTTTTT TRBJ2-2 NA TRBV6-1 NA
CSARRSGLVGEQYF TGCAGTGCTAGAAGGTCAGGGCTAGTCGGCGAGCAGTACTTC TRBJ2-7 many TRBV20-1 NA
CASTEDRVNQTQHF TGTGCCAGCACCGAGGATAGGGTCAATCAGACCCAGCATTTT TRBJ1-5 NA TRBV2 NA
CASSRDGLANYGYTF TGTGCCAGCAGCCGGGACGGTCTAGCTAACTATGGCTACACCTTC TRBJ1-2 many TRBV7-2 NA
CASSPGQRYGEAFF TGTGCCAGCAGCCCGGGACAGCGGTACGGTGAAGCTTTCTTT TRBJ1-1 medium-sized TRBV7-9 TRBD1
CATSSPPVETEAFF TGTGCCACCAGCAGCCCCCCGGTCGAGACTGAAGCTTTCTTT TRBJ1-1 NA TRBV15 NA
CASSPLGDNEKLFF TGCGCCAGCAGCCCTTTGGGGGATAATGAAAAACTGTTTTTT TRBJ1-4 many TRBV5-1 NA
CSARNSQRGYEQYF TGCAGTGCTAGGAATTCGCAAAGAGGGTACGAGCAGTACTTC TRBJ2-7 many TRBV20-1 NA
CSDRRGTNEKLFF TGCAGTGATAGGAGGGGGACTAATGAAAAACTGTTTTTT TRBJ1-4 NA TRBV20-1 NA
CASTTGGAYGYTF TGTGCCAGCACAACAGGGGGAGCCTATGGCTACACCTTC TRBJ1-2 many TRBV5-8 TRBD1
CASIKGGNTEAFF TGTGCCAGCATAAAGGGGGGGAACACTGAAGCTTTCTTT TRBJ1-1 many TRBV12-3/TRBV12-4 NA
CASSLETGATYGYTF TGTGCCAGCAGTTTAGAAACAGGGGCGACCTATGGCTACACCTTC TRBJ1-2 many TRBV12-3/TRBV12-4 TRBD1
CARSLVGFSTYGYTF TGTGCCAGAAGCTTGGTTGGGTTTTCGACATATGGCTACACCTTC TRBJ1-2 NA TRBV5-3 NA
CASSHSGVGDTQYF TGTGCCAGCAGCCATTCAGGGGTGGGTGATACGCAGTATTTT TRBJ2-3 many TRBV3-1 NA
CAISESRGEQYF TGTGCCATCAGTGAGTCGCGGGGCGAGCAGTACTTC TRBJ2-7 many TRBV10-3 NA
CASRRGDRGGTEAFF TGTGCCAGCAGACGAGGGGACAGGGGGGGCACTGAAGCTTTCTTT TRBJ1-1 many TRBV2 TRBD1
CASSPRTSQNEQFF TGCGCCAGCAGCCCTCGGACTAGTCAGAATGAGCAGTTCTTC TRBJ2-1 many TRBV5-1 TRBD2
CSAGRFRGKSSYEQYF TGCAGTGCTGGTCGTTTTCGCGGCAAGAGCTCCTACGAGCAGTACTTC TRBJ2-7 many TRBV20-1 NA
CASRPGLYSYEQYF TGCGCCAGCAGGCCGGGACTGTACTCCTACGAGCAGTACTTC TRBJ2-7 NA TRBV10-2 NA
CASSFSGRALNEQFF TGTGCCAGCAGCTTTAGCGGGAGGGCCCTCAATGAGCAGTTCTTC TRBJ2-1 many TRBV7-2 TRBD2
CASTQTWGGGTEAFF TGTGCCAGTACTCAGACCTGGGGCGGGGGCACTGAAGCTTTCTTT TRBJ1-1 many TRBV19 NA
CASRETGGSYNEQFF TGCGCCAGCAGGGAAACAGGGGGTTCCTACAATGAGCAGTTCTTC TRBJ2-1 many TRBV5-1 TRBD1
CASSTSGTGGYEQYF TGTGCCAGCAGCACCTCCGGGACAGGAGGCTACGAGCAGTACTTC TRBJ2-7 many TRBV12-3/TRBV12-4 TRBD1
CASSYSRTTNTGELFF TGTGCCAGCAGTTACAGCAGGACAACGAACACCGGGGAGCTGTTTTTT TRBJ2-2 NA TRBV6-5 NA
CASSLVGGGLTTDTQYF TGTGCCAGCAGCTTAGTTGGGGGGGGCTTAACCACAGATACGCAGTATTTT TRBJ2-3 NA TRBV7-2 NA
CASSPLADSNTGELFF TGTGCCAGCAGCCCCCTAGCGGACTCGAACACCGGGGAGCTGTTTTTT TRBJ2-2 NA TRBV9 TRBD2
CSAYPGTGYDEQYF TGCAGTGCTTACCCCGGGACAGGGTACGACGAGCAGTACTTC TRBJ2-7 many TRBV20-1 TRBD1
CASSYTSLGSPLHF TGTGCCAGCAGTTACACCTCTCTTGGCTCACCCCTCCACTTT TRBJ1-6 many TRBV6-5 NA
CASSSGLAGGGNTIYF TGTGCCAGCAGCTCTGGACTAGCAGGTGGAGGAAACACCATATATTTT TRBJ1-3 many TRBV5-5 NA
CSAARDNTGNTIYF TGCAGTGCTGCCCGGGACAACACTGGAAACACCATATATTTT TRBJ1-3 few TRBV20-1 NA
CSGGQSTNTEAFF TGCAGCGGGGGACAGTCCACGAACACTGAAGCTTTCTTT TRBJ1-1 many TRBV29-1 TRBD1
CASSLGGRGRTGELFF TGTGCCAGCAGCTTGGGTGGCAGGGGGCGGACCGGGGAGCTGTTTTTT TRBJ2-2 NA TRBV5-4 TRBD1
CASSSLPRGTDTQYF TGCGCCAGCAGCTCACTACCCCGCGGTACAGATACGCAGTATTTT TRBJ2-3 many TRBV5-1 NA
CASSTQGTGGYGTQYF TGTGCCAGCAGTACCCAGGGGACAGGGGGATACGGTACGCAGTATTTT TRBJ2-3 NA TRBV12-3/TRBV12-4 TRBD1
CASSLAQNTEAFF TGTGCCAGCAGTTTGGCCCAGAACACTGAAGCTTTCTTT TRBJ1-1 many TRBV12-3/TRBV12-4 NA
CASSAGQGAVQPQHF TGTGCCAGCTCAGCGGGACAGGGGGCGGTTCAGCCCCAGCATTTT TRBJ1-5 NA TRBV18 TRBD1
CASSPAKYEQFF TGTGCCAGCAGCCCGGCGAAGTACGAGCAGTTCTTC TRBJ2-1 NA TRBV11-2 NA
CASSYNYGYTF TGTGCCAGCAGTTATAACTATGGCTACACCTTC TRBJ1-2 many TRBV6-6 NA
CASSSPAGNEQFF TGCGCCAGCAGCTCCCCAGCGGGCAATGAGCAGTTCTTC TRBJ2-1 many TRBV5-1 NA
CASSLPGTGEGDTQYF TGTGCCAGCAGCCTACCCGGGACAGGGGAAGGGGATACGCAGTATTTT TRBJ2-3 NA TRBV3-1 TRBD1
CASSQVVLGGSPLHF TGTGCCAGCAGCCAAGTAGTACTTGGTGGTTCACCCCTCCACTTT TRBJ1-6 many TRBV3-1 NA
CASGPLRGRGDTQYF TGTGCTAGTGGTCCCCTGAGGGGGCGAGGAGATACGCAGTATTTT TRBJ2-3 many TRBV12-5 TRBD1
CSVDYRPNLRHADTQYF TGCAGCGTTGATTACCGACCTAACCTCAGGCATGCAGATACGCAGTATTTT TRBJ2-3 NA TRBV29-1 NA
CASSPQRSGGAGEQFF TGTGCCAGCTCACCACAGAGGAGCGGGGGGGCTGGTGAGCAGTTCTTC TRBJ2-1 NA TRBV18 TRBD2
CASRPQAAKNIQYF TGTGCCAGCAGGCCCCAGGCGGCCAAAAACATTCAGTACTTC TRBJ2-4 many TRBV2 NA
CASSQGQGYQETQYF TGTGCCAGCAGCCAGGGACAGGGCTACCAAGAGACCCAGTACTTC TRBJ2-5 NA TRBV7-9 TRBD1